Each of the 26 T cell receptor beta chains below was sequenced from the same sample in a study of tumor-infiltrating lymphocytes in glioblastoma multiforme. TCR beta libraries were built from RNA through three nested multiplex PCR rounds using modified ARM-PCR. TCRdb re-analysed the multiplex PCR reads in MiXCR, keeping a single row per CDR3 protein. The sample contains 15,000 to 20,000 distinct CDR3 sequences, roughly 64% of which appear only once. The sequencing input was peripheral blood. These receptors all stem from a male donor with glioblastoma.

The V and J genes are TRBV11-2 and TRBJ2-1, with D tentatively TRBD2 (5 bases). This CDR3 has 14 amino acids. CDR1 is SGHAT and CDR2 is FQNNGV in the germline V gene. The CDR3 bases are TGTTTTAGCAGCTACTCAGGACTGAACAATGAGCAGTTCTTC. The encoded protein is CFSSYSGLNNEQFF.

As to this clonotype: At one end, the junction sequence differs from germline, possibly due to a read error. This chain joins TRBV5-6 and TRBJ2-1; D unclear. The CDR3 covers 15 residues. CDR1 and CDR2 from the germline V gene are SGHDT and YYEEEE. The CDR3: CPSSSRVRAHNEQFF. The CDR3 DNA follows: TGTCCCAGCAGCTCGAGAGTAAGGGCGCACAATGAGCAGTTCTTC. The whole variable domain, filled in from reference TRBV5-6 and TRBJ2-1, reads DAGVTQSPTHLIKTRGQQVTLRCSPKSGHDTVSWYQQALGQGPQFIFQYYEEEERQRGNFPDRFSGHQFPNYSSELNVNALLLGDSALYLCPSSSRVRAHNEQFFGPGTRLTVL.

This clonotype was counted at least ten times. V usage is TRBV28 and J usage is TRBJ2-7; no definite D call. The V gene lost 4 bases and the J gene lost 0 bases, with 7 bases spanning the gap. Germline V gene lookup returns CDR1 MDHEN and CDR2 SYDVKM. The CDR3 loop spans 13 amino acids. CDR3 nucleotides: TGTGCCAGCAGTTACTCGGACTCCTACGAGCAGTACTTC. Residues: CASSYSDSYEQYF. The full variable domain, its missing parts supplied by reference TRBV28 and TRBJ2-7, is DVKVTQSSRYLVKRTGEKVFLECVQDMDHENMFWYRQDPGLGLRLIYFSYDVKMKEKGDIPEGYSVSREKKERFSLILESASTNQTSMYLCASSYSDSYEQYFGPGTRLTVT.

On this clonotype itself: A single base separates this from a much larger clone, so it may be a read error. V and J are TRBV10-3 and TRBJ2-3; D is perhaps TRBD1 (5 bases). Per the germline V gene, CDR1 is ENHRY and CDR2 is SYGVKD. The CDR3 extends over 15 amino acids. CDR3 loop: CATNSRGRNTGTQYF. The CDR3 DNA follows: TGTGCCACTAATAGCCGAGGACGGAACACAGGTACGCAGTATTTT.

V usage is TRBV11-2 and J usage is TRBJ2-7; maybe TRBD2 (5 bases). Germline CDR1 reads SGHAT; CDR2 reads FQNNGV. The V end was cut by 11 bases, the J end by 2 bases, with 22 bases between. This CDR3 has 15 residues. CDR3 protein: CACIPRSERTYEQYF. As DNA, the CDR3 is TGTGCCTGCATCCCAAGGTCGGAGCGGACCTACGAGCAGTACTTC.

This clonotype was counted a single time. The V and J genes are TRBV7-6 and TRBJ1-4; D possibly corresponds to TRBD1 (6 bases). Germline assignment: CDR1 SGHVS and CDR2 FNYEAQ. V shed 4 bases and J shed 7 bases, with 13 bases lying between them. The CDR3 length is 14 residues. CDR3 residues: CASSYAGVTEKLFF. The CDR3 DNA follows: TGTGCCAGCAGCTATGCAGGGGTGACTGAAAAACTGTTTTTT.

For this clonotype: An end of the junction does not agree with germline; a read error may underlie this. V gene TRBV6-5 combines with J gene TRBJ2-7, with D perhaps matching TRBD1 (5 bases). CDR1 and CDR2 (germline): MNHEY, SVGAGI. The CDR3 totals 14 residues. CDR3 loop: CAGSRQGAFYEKYF. The CDR3 DNA sequence: TGTGCCGGCAGTAGGCAAGGGGCCTTCTACGAGAAGTACTTC.

Comment on this clonotype: One end of the junction varies from germline; a read error may be responsible. The chain links TRBV29-1 to TRBJ2-5, with 11 positions matching TRBD1. Per the germline V gene, CDR1 is SQVTM and CDR2 is ANQGSEA. CDR3 length: 14 amino acids. This CDR3 is CSFSPGTGGETHYF. DNA for the CDR3: TGCAGCTTTTCCCCCGGGACAGGGGGAGAGACCCATTACTTC.

This clonotype was counted many times. The chain carries TRBV5-6 and TRBJ1-2; D is unclear. Germline-derived CDR1 and CDR2 are SGHDT and YYEEEE. This CDR3 contains 12 residues. Between the trimmed V and J ends, which lost 4 bases and 4 bases, there was a span of 8 bases. CDR3 protein: CASSVTGYGYTF. CDR3 nucleotide sequence: TGTGCCAGCAGCGTCACCGGCTATGGCTACACCTTC.

Worth noting for this clonotype: Just one base apart from a much larger clone, this may be a read error. This is likely a read error, given that the CDR3 carries no conserved phenylalanine or tryptophan at its end. In nucleotides, the CDR3 is TGCAGCGTTGCGGCGGGAGACACCTACAATGAGCAGTTCTCC. This gives the protein CSVAAGDTYNEQFS. The rearrangement joins TRBV29-1 to TRBJ2-1; TRBD2 matches 7 bases. Unmatched junction bases numbered 5, after V lost 4 bases and J lost 2 bases. The V gene's germline CDR1 is SQVTM and CDR2 ANQGSEA. The CDR3 spans 14 residues.

This clonotype was seen once. The junction shows a germline mismatch at one end, possibly a read error. CDR3 bases: TGCGCCAGCGCAAGGGGGTTTCAAGAGACCCGGTACTTC. It yields the protein CASARGFQETRYF. The rearrangement joins TRBV4-1 to TRBJ2-5; TRBD1 might be the D (6 bases). Germline CDR1 MGHRA, CDR2 YSYEKL. The CDR3 runs 13 residues.

Concerning this clonotype itself: The junction does not match germline at one end; this may be a read error. The chain couples TRBV20-1 to TRBJ2-5; TRBD2 might be the D (6 bases). CDR1 and CDR2 (germline): DFQATT, SNEGSKA (reference sequence). The CDR3 is 15 amino acids. The chain's CDR3 is CNASFGGSISGTQYF. For the CDR3, the DNA is TGCAATGCTAGCTTTGGAGGGAGTATTAGTGGGACCCAGTACTTT.

The CDR3, as DNA: TGTGCCAGCAGGGCCCAAGGCTACGAGCAGTACTTC. This sequence encodes CASRAQGYEQYF. V and J are TRBV25-1 and TRBJ2-7; D unresolved. Germline V CDR1 and CDR2: MGHDK, SYGVNS. This CDR3 comprises 12 residues. Between the trimmed V and J ends, which lost 6 bases and 3 bases, there was a span of 9 bases.

About this clonotype: At one end the junction does not follow the germline gene, possibly because of a read error. The genes are TRBV6-2 or TRBV6-3 and TRBJ2-1; a possible D gene is TRBD2 (6 bases). Germline CDR1 MNHEY, CDR2 SVGEGT. This CDR3 is built from 13 residues. The CDR3 DNA sequence: TGTCCCAGCAGTTACGGGGGTCTGTATGAGCAGTTCTTC. This codes for CPSSYGGLYEQFF.

Remarks on this clonotype: Germline is not matched at one junction end, which may reflect a read error. The chain recombines TRBV11-2 with TRBJ2-7, with D unclear. This CDR3 is 16 amino acids long. Germline CDR1 and CDR2: SGHAT and FQNNGV. The CDR3 DNA reads TGTGTCAGCAGCTTGGTGAGTGGCGTGGCGTACTACGAGCAGTACTTC. This codes for CVSSLVSGVAYYEQYF.

The rearrangement joins TRBV12-3 or TRBV12-4 to TRBJ1-2; the D gene is possibly TRBD1 (5 bases). The CDR3 has 11 residues. V lost 6 bases to trimming and J lost 7 bases, with 9 bases between them. The CDR3 reads CASSPRVGYTF. The CDR3 DNA is TGTGCCAGCAGCCCCAGGGTTGGCTACACCTTC.

This chain connects TRBV7-9 to TRBJ2-1; D call uncertain. V lost 5 bases and J lost 5, with 13 bases in between. The germline V gene has CDR1 SEHNR and CDR2 FQNEAQ (reference sequence). CDR3 length equals 14 residues. The CDR3 reads CASSILARDNEQFF. The CDR3 coding sequence is TGTGCCAGCAGCATTCTCGCCCGGGACAATGAGCAGTTCTTC.

The chain recombines TRBV11-2 with TRBJ2-4, with D perhaps TRBD2 (6 bases). Trimming took off 5 bases at V and 8 bases at J, with 13 bases between the two ends. Germline values: CDR1 SGHAT, CDR2 FQNNGV. The CDR3 covers 13 residues. The chain's CDR3 is CASSPGEVDIQYF. For the CDR3, the DNA is TGTGCCAGCAGCCCGGGGGAAGTGGACATTCAGTACTTC.

The chain employs TRBV11-1 and TRBJ2-6; possible D gene TRBD1, 5 bases. The CDR3 runs 13 residues. Trimming took 5 bases from V and 18 from J, leaving 20 bases between them. Per the germline V gene, CDR1 is SGHAT and CDR2 is FQDESV (reference sequence). CDR3 nucleotides: TGTGCCAGCAGCCCTTTTGGGGCCAACACCCAGACTTTC. Residues: CASSPFGANTQTF.

This clonotype was detected many times. The V call is TRBV11-2, the J call TRBJ2-3, with 15 bases identical to TRBD2. The germline CDR1 and CDR2 sequences are SGHAT and FQNNGV. Trimming took 3 bases from V and 6 from J; bases not matched to a gene: 10. This CDR3 spans 18 amino acids. CDR3 nucleotides: TGTGCCAGCAGCTTCCCCGGACTAGCGGGGGGGCCGGTGGATACGCAGTATTTT. This encodes CASSFPGLAGGPVDTQYF.

Notes on this clonotype: A much larger clone is a single base away; this may be a read error. V usage is TRBV5-1 and J usage is TRBJ2-7; either TRBD1 or TRBD2 may supply D (5 bases each). Per the germline V gene, CDR1 is SGHRS and CDR2 is YFSETQ. The CDR3 loop spans 16 amino acids. V was shortened by 1 base and J by 0 bases, with 14 bases between the two germline ends. The CDR3 DNA is TGCGCCAGCAGCTTGCTGGGCGCAGGGAGCTCCTACGAGCAGTACTTC. The encoded protein is CASSLLGAGSSYEQYF.

The gene calls are TRBV11-2 and TRBJ2-3; D unclear. The V gene lost 3 bases and the J gene lost 5 bases, with 12 bases spanning the gap. The length of the CDR3 is 14 residues. The germline CDR1 and CDR2 sequences are SGHAT and FQNNGV. As DNA, the CDR3 is TGTGCCAGCAGCTTGGGATCCTGGGTAGATACGCAGTATTTT. Translation gives CASSLGSWVDTQYF.

The J gene is TRBJ2-5, the V gene TRBV19, with TRBD1 matching 7 bases. With 6 bases clipped from V and 4 bases from J, the junction kept 11 bases outside the gene matches. The CDR3 length is 15 residues. In germline, CDR1 is LNHDA, CDR2 SQIVND (reference sequence). CDR3 amino acids: CASRNRGGGGETQYF. CDR3 in DNA: TGTGCCAGTAGAAATCGAGGGGGCGGAGGAGAGACCCAGTACTTC. The entire variable domain, with the rest obtained from reference TRBV19 and TRBJ2-5, is as follows: DGGITQSPKYLFRKEGQNVTLSCEQNLNHDAMYWYRQDPGQGLRLIYYSQIVNDFQKGDIAEGYSVSREKKESFPLTVTSAQKNPTAFYLCASRNRGGGGETQYFGPGTRLLVL.

The genes are TRBV2 and TRBJ2-1; 9 bases are shared with TRBD2. The CDR3 contains 17 residues. Germline V lookup: CDR1 SNHLY, CDR2 FYNNEI. V lost 2 bases and J lost 2; bases outside the gene matches: 7. The CDR3 DNA follows: TGTGCCAGCAGTGAAAGCGGGACTAGCTTAGCCTACAATGAGCAGTTCTTC. Amino acid sequence: CASSESGTSLAYNEQFF. Using reference TRBV2 and TRBJ2-1 for the parts outside the CDR3, the full variable domain is EPEVTQTPSHQVTQMGQEVILRCVPISNHLYFYWYRQILGQKVEFLVSFYNNEISEKSEIFDDQFSVERPDGSNFTLKIRSTKLEDSAMYFCASSESGTSLAYNEQFFGPGTRLTVL.

CDR3 DNA sequence: TGTGCCAGCAGTTACGGGCCAGGGGTATCTGGAAACACCATATATTTT. It is translated as CASSYGPGVSGNTIYF. This chain joins TRBV6-5 and TRBJ1-3; tentatively, D is TRBD1 (6 bases). Germline CDR1 reads MNHEY; CDR2 reads SVGAGI. This CDR3 is 16 amino acids long. Trimming took off 2 bases at V and 1 base at J, with 12 bases between the two ends.

About this clonotype itself: In this CDR3 the conserved last residue, phenylalanine or tryptophan, is missing, so a read error is likely. The genes are TRBV29-1 and TRBJ2-3; D possibly corresponds to TRBD2 (6 bases). There are 13 residues in the CDR3. V was shortened by 7 bases and J by 2 bases, with 13 bases between the two germline ends. CDR1 and CDR2 from the germline V gene are SQVTM and ANQGSEA. Here the CDR3 reads CSAHRDFTDTQYS. DNA of the CDR3: TGCAGCGCGCACCGGGACTTCACAGATACGCAGTATTCT.